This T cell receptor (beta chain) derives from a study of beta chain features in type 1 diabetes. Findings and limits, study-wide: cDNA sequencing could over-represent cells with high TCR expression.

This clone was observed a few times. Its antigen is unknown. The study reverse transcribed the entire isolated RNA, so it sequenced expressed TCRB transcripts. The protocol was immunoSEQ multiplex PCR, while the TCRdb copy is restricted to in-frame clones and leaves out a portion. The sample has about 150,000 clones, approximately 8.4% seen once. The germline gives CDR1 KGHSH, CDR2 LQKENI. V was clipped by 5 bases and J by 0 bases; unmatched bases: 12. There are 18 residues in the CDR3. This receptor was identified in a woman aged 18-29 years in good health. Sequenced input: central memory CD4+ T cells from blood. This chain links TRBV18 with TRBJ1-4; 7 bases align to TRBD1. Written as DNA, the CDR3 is TGTGCCAGCTCAGACACCGGGGGACAGACTGCAACTAATGAAAAACTGTTTTTT. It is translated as CASSDTGGQTATNEKLFF.